What follows is one TCR beta chain and its context. What it binds is not known. The CDR3 is 13 amino acids. From germline, CDR1 is SGHTA and CDR2 FQGNSA. V lost 2 bases and J 9 bases, leaving 11 bases between the germline ends. Generated by immunoSEQ multiplex PCR, the TCRdb table keeps only in-frame clones and is missing some. Of 10,000 to 15,000 clones listed, around 63% are singletons. The data were taken from a study of T cells in tumors after PD-1 blockade. Overall study: During anti-PD-1 treatment, some patients continued daily vismodegib 150 mg. Study-wide results and limits: Clonal replacement was seen across treatment, not between pre-treatment samples. Some novel exhausted tumor clones appeared in pre-treatment blood, suggesting peripheral recruitment.

The sequence was obtained from a human donor with cutaneous squamous cell carcinoma. Source: tumor tissue, taken before anti-PD-1 treatment. The chain carries TRBV7-2 and TRBJ2-1; perhaps TRBD1 as D (6 bases). CDR3 loop: CASSLLQGGEQFF. The CDR3 DNA follows: TGTGCCAGCAGCTTATTACAAGGGGGTGAGCAGTTCTTC.